The clone carrying this TCR beta chain was seen just once. The antigen is undetermined. Sequenced samples came from active juvenile idiopathic arthritis patients. Per patient, under 11 mL of blood supplied the cells. These data come from a study of circulating and synovial CD4+ cells in juvenile arthritis. Regarding the study as a whole: Shared-clonotype fractions with synovium likely underestimate full repertoire overlap.

Assay used: immunoSEQ multiplex PCR; TCRdb lists only in-frame clones, some missing. The table shows a few thousand clones, with about nine tenths occurring only once. Losses at the gene ends were 0 bases for V and 7 bases for J; bases not matched to a gene: 14. Per germline, CDR1 LGHNA and CDR2 YSLEER. The CDR3 contains 17 residues. Sequencing was done on a sample of HLA-DR+ CD4+ T cells from blood. Subset reported: circulating pathogenic-like lymphocytes, sorted as HLA-DR+CD14-CD3+CD4+CD25low/- blood T cells. The origin of this receptor is a human donor with juvenile idiopathic arthritis. The chain couples TRBV4-3 to TRBJ1-1; 7 bases are a match to TRBD1. In DNA, the CDR3 is TGCGCCAGCAGCCAAGAGGAGCACAGGGGTCGAGGGGGTGAAGCTTTCTTT. Amino acids: CASSQEEHRGRGGEAFF.